This TCR beta chain derives from a study of blood T cell repertoires in COVID-19. Study overall: Specimens from acute and convalescent COVID-19 originated in the United States, Italy and Spain.

Germline CDR1 reads LGHNT; CDR2 reads FRNRAP. This CDR3 region has 15 residues. Trimming took 3 bases from V and 3 from J; bases not matched to a gene: 3. During active infection, Seattle patients enrolled and were then monitored through disease. In the authors' workflow: The authors estimated nucleated cell counts from reference gene primer amplification. Method: immunoSEQ multiplex PCR; TCRdb's copy keeps in-frame clones and lacks some. V, J and clone size derive from that table, while D and trimming were established from the DNA sequence. Counted here are some 150,000 clones, 80% to 90% occurring once; the ten biggest clones make up around 9.9%.

Sequenced sample: peripheral blood. This chain joins TRBV12-5 and TRBJ2-7; TRBD2 aligns across 12 bases. This TCR was recovered from a woman aged 60 to 75 with COVID-19, enrolled during active disease. The CDR3 region is CASGLPGLAGYEQYF. The CDR3 DNA reads as TGTGCTAGTGGTTTACCGGGACTAGCGGGCTACGAGCAGTACTTC.